This T cell receptor (beta chain) was retrieved from a study of follicular helper T cells after annual influenza vaccination. As for time point: 2014-2015 season, pre-vaccination. The assay was immunoSEQ multiplex PCR, and TCRdb's table has in-frame clones only and misses some. Of more than 10,000 clones in the sample, 81% were seen once. This clone came up once. Germline V gives CDR1 SGHTA, CDR2 FQGNSA. This CDR3 has 15 residues. J gave up 0 bases and V 5 bases, and 3 bases lay outside the gene matches. V usage is TRBV7-2 and J usage is TRBJ2-2; 7 bases are a match to TRBD2. Sample: CXCR5- memory CD4+ T cells sorted from blood, taken on the day of influenza vaccination. The sequence came from an adult who received the influenza vaccine. The CDR3, as DNA: TGTGCCAGCAGCCGAGCGGGGTCGAACACCGGGGAGCTGTTTTTT. Encoded protein: CASSRAGSNTGELFF.